A selection of T cell receptor beta chains follows, all from one sample in a study of memory CD4+ T cells and cytomegalovirus serostatus. The repertoire was sequenced with immunoSEQ multiplex PCR; TCRdb's copy has only in-frame clones and lacks some. This table holds about 92,000 clones, 80% found once. Sequencing was performed on memory CD4+ T cells from blood. These receptors were obtained from an adult in good health and CMV-seropositive. The CDR3 runs from the conserved cysteine through the conserved F or W. Fields, in order: clone size, J gene, D gene, CDR3 length, V gene, CDR3 DNA, CDR3 protein. D genes are given only for firm matches. Only some rows state a clone size, as once, few, many or a class for expanded clones.

.,TRBJ1-3,.,14,TRBV7-9,TGTGCCAGCAGCTTTACAGGGTCGGGAAACACCATATATTTT,CASSFTGSGNTIYF
.,TRBJ1-3,.,14,TRBV9,TGTGCCAGCAGCGTAGGCGGGGCTGGAAACACCATATATTTT,CASSVGGAGNTIYF
.,TRBJ2-7,.,15,TRBV30,TGTGCCTGGAGCGCCCCCGACAGGGTAGCGGGCGAGCAGTACTTC,CAWSAPDRVAGEQYF
.,TRBJ1-1,.,13,TRBV19,TGTGCCAGCGGCGGGGCGGTGAACACTGAAGCTTTCTTT,CASGGAVNTEAFF
.,TRBJ2-3,TRBD2,16,TRBV19,TGTGCCAGTAGCATTGCACCGGGACTAGGGGCAGATACGCAGTATTTT,CASSIAPGLGADTQYF
.,TRBJ1-5,TRBD1,16,TRBV7-2,TGTGCCAGCAGCTTGGGGGGACAGGGGGCCCGGCAGCCCCAGCATTTT,CASSLGGQGARQPQHF
.,TRBJ2-2,.,14,TRBV19,TGTGCCAGTAGCCAGAGGGCGCTCACCGGGGAGCTGTTTTTT,CASSQRALTGELFF
once,TRBJ1-1,.,15,TRBV19,TGTGCCAGTAGTTCGGCAGGGGTTTATGACACTGAAGCTTTCTTT,CASSSAGVYDTEAFF
.,TRBJ2-2,TRBD2,15,TRBV6-6,TGTGCCAGCAGTTACGCGGGAGGGCGCACCGGGGAGCTGTTTTTT,CASSYAGGRTGELFF
once,TRBJ2-7,.,15,TRBV5-1,TGCGCCAGCAGCTTGGCGGCAGGGGTCTCCTACGAGCAGTACTTC,CASSLAAGVSYEQYF
.,TRBJ2-1,.,18,TRBV9,TGTGCCAGCAGCTCTAGGGGGGGGAGGTCCGACCAAATGAATGAGCAGTTCTTC,CASSSRGGRSDQMNEQFF
.,TRBJ1-2,TRBD1,17,TRBV7-2,TGTGCCAGCAGCCCATACCTTCTCCAGGGGGCCTCCTATGGCTACACCTTC,CASSPYLLQGASYGYTF
.,TRBJ1-1,.,17,TRBV23-1,TGCGCCAGCAGTCAATCCCCCCCGACAGGTGGGAACACTGAAGCTTTCTTT,CASSQSPPTGGNTEAFF
.,TRBJ1-1,.,15,TRBV27,TGTGCCAGCAGTTTATCGTTCGGGGGTTCCACTGAAGCTTTCTTT,CASSLSFGGSTEAFF
few,TRBJ1-1,.,14,TRBV5-6,TGTGCCAGCAGCTTTTCATGGACGGGCACTGAAGCTTTCTTT,CASSFSWTGTEAFF
few,TRBJ2-1,TRBD2,13,TRBV29-1,TGCAGCGTTGTTCCGGTAGCGGGAAACGAGCAGTTCTTC,CSVVPVAGNEQFF
once,TRBJ2-7,TRBD2,14,TRBV29-1,TGCAGCGTCATACAACTAGCGGGTGCTATGCAGCAGTACTTC,CSVIQLAGAMQQYF
.,TRBJ1-2,.,12,TRBV28,TGTGCCAGTTCGTCGGACCCCTATGGCTACACCTTC,CASSSDPYGYTF
.,TRBJ2-3,TRBD2,16,TRBV4-1,TGCGCCAGCAGCCGAGGACTAGCGGGAGGCACAGATACGCAGTATTTT,CASSRGLAGGTDTQYF
.,TRBJ1-2,.,18,TRBV4-1,TGCGCCAGCAGCCAAGATCCCCTGGGCAGGGGTGGGCTCTATGGCTACACCTTC,CASSQDPLGRGGLYGYTF
once,TRBJ2-1,TRBD2,18,TRBV12-5,TGTGCTAGTGGTTTGTCCGTCACCGGGACTAGCGGGAGGAATGAGCAGTTCTTC,CASGLSVTGTSGRNEQFF
few,TRBJ2-1,.,19,TRBV5-4,TGTGCCAGCAGCTTGGACGGGGTCGGGGCCTCGAGCTCCTACAATGAGCAGTTCTTC,CASSLDGVGASSSYNEQFF
few,TRBJ1-1,.,13,TRBV5-1,TGCGCCAGCAGCTCCTACGGGACCACTGAAGCTTTCTTT,CASSSYGTTEAFF
once,TRBJ1-4,.,13,TRBV9,TGTGCCAGCAGCGACAGGGTAAATGAAAAACTGTTTTTT,CASSDRVNEKLFF
.,TRBJ1-4,TRBD1,13,TRBV28,TGTGCCAGCAGCCGCGGACAGGTTGAAAAACTGTTTTTT,CASSRGQVEKLFF
.,TRBJ2-1,TRBD2,14,TRBV5-4,TGTGCCAGCAGCCGGACTAGCGGGTACAATGAGCAGTTCTTC,CASSRTSGYNEQFF
few,TRBJ1-5,.,15,TRBV2,TGTGCCAGCAATGGCTTGGGCCTTAGCAATCAGCCCCAGCATTTT,CASNGLGLSNQPQHF
.,TRBJ2-5,TRBD2,16,TRBV11-3,TGTGCCAGCAGCCCTAGCGGGAGGGCGAGGCAAGAGACCCAGTACTTC,CASSPSGRARQETQYF
few,TRBJ1-1,.,15,TRBV5-1,TGCGCCAGCAGCTGGGATTATGGCCTGAACACTGAAGCTTTCTTT,CASSWDYGLNTEAFF
once,TRBJ1-2,.,10,TRBV6-1,TGTGCCAGCAGGTACTATGGCTACACCTTC,CASRYYGYTF
once,TRBJ2-1,.,14,TRBV4-3,TGCGCCAGCAGCCAAAGGTTGGGGCCCAATGAGCAGTTCTTC,CASSQRLGPNEQFF
.,TRBJ1-1,TRBD1,13,TRBV10-3,TGTGCCATCAGGGACAGGTTGGACACTGAAGCTTTCTTT,CAIRDRLDTEAFF
.,TRBJ1-5,TRBD1,13,TRBV18,TGTGCCAGCTCTCCGGACAGGGGGAAGCCCCAGCATTTT,CASSPDRGKPQHF
few,TRBJ1-5,TRBD1,15,TRBV28,TGTGCCGGACAGACAGGGAGGAATAGCAATCAGCCCCAGCATTTT,CAGQTGRNSNQPQHF
.,TRBJ2-1,.,14,TRBV5-4,TGTGCCAGCAGTGTGGACACCACCTTACAGCGGCAGTTCTTC,CASSVDTTLQRQFF
.,TRBJ2-5,.,13,TRBV28,TGTGCCACCGTAACTAGGGAGCAAGAGACCCAGTACTTC,CATVTREQETQYF
.,TRBJ1-2,.,12,TRBV28,TGTGCCACCCAGCCCGTGAACTATGGCTACACCTTC,CATQPVNYGYTF
.,TRBJ1-1,.,15,TRBV11-2,TGTGCCAGCAGCTTAAGGGGACACGGAAACACTGAAGCTTTCTTT,CASSLRGHGNTEAFF
once,TRBJ2-3,.,16,TRBV18,TGTGCCAGCTTGCCGGGCCGTTCCCTGCGGGCAGATACGCAGTATTTT,CASLPGRSLRADTQYF
.,TRBJ1-2,.,12,TRBV28,TGTGCCAGCAGTAACAGGGCGTATGGCTACACCTTC,CASSNRAYGYTF
.,TRBJ2-5,TRBD2,15,TRBV18,TGTGCCAGCTCTTACACCGGGGGGATTCAAGAGACCCAGTACTTC,CASSYTGGIQETQYF
once,TRBJ2-3,.,13,TRBV9,TGTGCCAGCAGCGTCCGAGGGGCAGATACGCAGTATTTT,CASSVRGADTQYF
.,TRBJ1-5,.,13,TRBV29-1,TGCAGCGTCGCCCATGGGGTTAATCAGCCCCAGCATTTT,CSVAHGVNQPQHF
.,TRBJ2-3,TRBD1,18,TRBV7-9,TGTGCCAGCAGCTTAGCCCCTTGGTACAGGGGGAACACAGATACGCAGTATTTT,CASSLAPWYRGNTDTQYF
.,TRBJ1-3,.,15,TRBV28,TGTGCCAGCAGTTCCGGACAGTTCTCTGGAAACACCATATATTTT,CASSSGQFSGNTIYF
once,TRBJ2-7,.,15,TRBV5-1,TGCGCCAGCAGCTTGGACGGATCGACCTTCTACGAGCAGTACTTC,CASSLDGSTFYEQYF
.,TRBJ2-2,.,16,TRBV6-6,TGTGCCAGCAGTTGGGCGGGGTCTTCGGACACCGGGGAGCTGTTTTTT,CASSWAGSSDTGELFF
.,TRBJ2-3,.,16,TRBV5-1,TGCGCCAGCAGCTTGGGGGGCAGGGGCCCCACAGATACGCAGTATTTT,CASSLGGRGPTDTQYF
.,TRBJ2-5,.,13,TRBV28,TGTGCCAGCAGTCTACCCCCTTTCGGGACCCAGTACTTC,CASSLPPFGTQYF
.,TRBJ1-2,.,15,TRBV2,TGTGCCAGCAGGCCCCAGGTTCAGGGTAACTATGGCTACACCTTC,CASRPQVQGNYGYTF
.,TRBJ2-5,.,14,TRBV5-1,TGCGCCAGCAGCTTCGGGACCAATCAAGAGACCCAGTACTTC,CASSFGTNQETQYF
.,TRBJ1-2,.,16,TRBV4-2,TGTGCCAGCAGCCAAGATCCAAGCGGAATGAACTATGGCTACACCTTC,CASSQDPSGMNYGYTF
.,TRBJ2-1,TRBD2,14,TRBV10-3,TGTGCCATCAGTGAGTCGAGGCGGGGGGGTGAGCAGTTCTTC,CAISESRRGGEQFF